These T cell receptor beta chains were read from a single sample in a study of T-cell memory formation after mild COVID-19. One entry per CDR3 protein results from TCRdb running MiXCR on the 5' RACE reads. The table shows 300,000 to 350,000 distinct CDR3 sequences, with approximately 15% occurring only once. The sequencing sample was made of PBMCs or a T cell subset sorted from them (not recorded which). The receptors were sampled from a man aged 18-30 years who had mild COVID-19 (a few samples of this study predate the infection). Cell type and time point are not known. CDR3s include the opening cysteine and the closing phenylalanine or tryptophan. The order of the fields is clone size, J gene, V gene, D gene, CDR3 protein, CDR3 DNA. The D gene is left open where the match is weak. The size field is filled for only some rows; it gives once, few, many or a size class.

abundance: -; j_gene: TRBJ1-3; v_gene: TRBV4-3; d_gene: -; CDR3aa: CASSQDRLGATIYF; CDR3nt: TGCGCCAGCAGCCAAGATAGGCTCGGGGCCACCATATATTTT
abundance: few; j_gene: TRBJ1-1; v_gene: TRBV6-1; d_gene: -; CDR3aa: CASSLEPYTEAFF; CDR3nt: TGTGCCAGCAGTCTGGAACCTTACACTGAAGCTTTCTTT
abundance: -; j_gene: TRBJ2-5; v_gene: TRBV7-9; d_gene: TRBD1; CDR3aa: CASSLPLQDSQGAAQYF; CDR3nt: TGTGCCAGCAGCTTACCCCTCCAAGACAGTCAGGGGGCGGCCCAGTACTTC
abundance: -; j_gene: TRBJ1-1; v_gene: TRBV5-1; d_gene: -; CDR3aa: CASSLAAGVKTEAFF; CDR3nt: TGCGCCAGCAGCTTGGCTGCGGGGGTGAAGACTGAAGCTTTCTTT
abundance: few; j_gene: TRBJ2-5; v_gene: TRBV4-3; d_gene: TRBD1; CDR3aa: CASSSRSGTGDNGETQYF; CDR3nt: TGCGCCAGCAGCTCTCGTTCCGGGACAGGGGACAACGGGGAGACCCAGTACTTC
abundance: few; j_gene: TRBJ2-2; v_gene: TRBV6-2/TRBV6-3; d_gene: TRBD2; CDR3aa: CASSSPHGRPGELFF; CDR3nt: TGTGCCAGCAGTTCACCCCACGGGAGGCCCGGGGAGCTGTTTTTT
abundance: many; j_gene: TRBJ2-1; v_gene: TRBV27; d_gene: -; CDR3aa: CASSPFPGFGDEQFF; CDR3nt: TGTGCCAGCAGTCCGTTCCCAGGGTTTGGGGATGAGCAGTTCTTC
abundance: few; j_gene: TRBJ1-1; v_gene: TRBV5-4; d_gene: -; CDR3aa: CASSRGFGGTEAFF; CDR3nt: TGTGCCAGCAGCCGTGGGTTCGGTGGGACTGAAGCTTTCTTT
abundance: -; j_gene: TRBJ1-2; v_gene: TRBV11-2; d_gene: -; CDR3aa: CASSPLGYGYGYTF; CDR3nt: TGTGCCAGCAGCCCCCTCGGGTATGGCTATGGCTACACCTTC
abundance: -; j_gene: TRBJ1-1; v_gene: TRBV20-1; d_gene: TRBD1; CDR3aa: CSARDRGDSPTEAFF; CDR3nt: TGCAGTGCTAGAGATCGGGGGGACAGCCCCACTGAAGCTTTCTTT